This T cell receptor beta chain is drawn from a study of T cell responses to AZD1222 COVID-19 vaccine. Data came from immunoSEQ multiplex PCR; TCRdb stores just in-frame clones and leaves some out. There are 140,000 to 150,000 clones in the sample; roughly 85% occur only once, and less than 9.5% lies in the top ten. The receptor was derived from an adult in good health. The sequenced sample was peripheral blood, obtained on day 0 of AZD1222 vaccination.

This chain's CDR3 is CASSPLRASGANVLTF. For the CDR3, the DNA is TGTGCCAGCAGCCCCCTCAGGGCCTCTGGGGCCAACGTCCTGACTTTC. The genes are TRBV11-2 and TRBJ2-6; possible D gene TRBD1, 5 bases. This CDR3 has 16 residues. CDR1 and CDR2 from the germline V gene are SGHAT and FQNNGV. Trimming pared 5 bases from V and 0 bases from J, leaving 11 bases between.